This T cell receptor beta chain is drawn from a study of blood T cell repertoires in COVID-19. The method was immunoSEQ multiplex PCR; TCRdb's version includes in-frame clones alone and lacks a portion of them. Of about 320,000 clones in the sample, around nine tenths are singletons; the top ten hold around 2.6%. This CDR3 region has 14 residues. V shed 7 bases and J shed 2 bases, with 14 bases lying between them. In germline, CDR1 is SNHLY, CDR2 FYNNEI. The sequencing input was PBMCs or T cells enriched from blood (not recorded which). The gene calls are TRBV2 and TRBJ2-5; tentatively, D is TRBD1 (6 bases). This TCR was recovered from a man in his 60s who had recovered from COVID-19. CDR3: CASNNQGLQETQYF. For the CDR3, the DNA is TGTGCCAGCAATAACCAGGGGCTACAAGAGACCCAGTACTTC.